The rows below give T cell receptor beta chains drawn from one sample of a study of PD-1 blockade in classical Hodgkin lymphoma. The repertoire was sequenced with immunoSEQ multiplex PCR; TCRdb's copy has only in-frame clones and lacks some. This table has 70,000 or so clones, more than 85% appearing once. Material: peripheral blood mononuclear cells (PBMCs), obtained at baseline. The receptors here all came from a human donor with classical Hodgkin lymphoma. Both conserved end residues are part of each CDR3.

j_call	v_call	cdr3_aa
TRBJ1-2	TRBV9	CASSETQYTYGYTF
TRBJ1-5	TRBV5-6	CASSLRQGNQPQHF
TRBJ2-5	TRBV9	CASSVADFGGETQYF
TRBJ2-3	TRBV7-6	CASSLGLARDTQYF
TRBJ2-1	TRBV5-4	CASSEKTSGGNEQFF
TRBJ2-5	TRBV5-4	CAWETQYF
TRBJ2-3	TRBV4-2	CASRTGSTDTQYF
TRBJ1-4	TRBV19	CASSPITGRSTNEKLFF
TRBJ2-7	TRBV28	CASSPMIGLAGEYF
TRBJ2-2	TRBV25-1	CASSDYSAGGELFF
TRBJ2-1	TRBV29-1	CSLETRGEQFF
TRBJ1-1	TRBV29-1	CSGHRGMNTEAFF
TRBJ1-2	TRBV27	CASSWGGGGGYGYTF
TRBJ1-2	TRBV13	CASSPVGFNYGYTF
TRBJ1-1	TRBV27	CASGNPGGANTEAFF
TRBJ1-1	TRBV6-5	CASSLDRVKAFF
TRBJ1-2	TRBV27	CASSRSGGANYGYTF
TRBJ2-1	TRBV4-1	CASSQYIAGGPDNEQFF
TRBJ1-2	TRBV5-1	CASSLHSNYGYTF
TRBJ2-5	TRBV9	CASSVGREETQYF
TRBJ2-7	TRBV2	CASSEWEPAYEQYF
TRBJ2-7	TRBV6-5	CASRTGGLGEQYF
TRBJ2-3	TRBV5-1	CAIPSRDHTDTQYF
TRBJ2-2	TRBV2	CASSEAEGAGELFF
TRBJ2-5	TRBV18	CASSPQDSPRETQYF
TRBJ2-1	TRBV14	CASSQDRGQGALRYSYNEQFF
TRBJ1-2	TRBV2	CATRGGGDGYTF
TRBJ2-3	TRBV5-1	CASSLVPGVTDTQYF
TRBJ1-4	TRBV15	CATSRDGGATNEKLFF
TRBJ2-5	TRBV7-7	CASSLLSSEGETQYF
TRBJ2-5	TRBV9	CASDAEGQVAKPQYF